These 2 T cell receptor beta chains were sequenced from one sample in a study of OX40 agonist ivuxolimab in advanced cancers. The repertoire was sequenced with immunoSEQ multiplex PCR; TCRdb's copy has only in-frame clones and lacks some. The sample lists 92,000 or so clones, 85% to 90% seen once, with 6.5% to 9% in the top ten. Here the sequenced sample was CD4+ or CD8+ T cells sorted from blood, taken in a trial of the OX40 agonist ivuxolimab. These receptor sequences come from an adult with an advanced solid tumor such as melanoma, head and neck, liver or kidney cancer.

The chain is built from TRBV9 and TRBJ2-7; D gene ambiguous. Germline V gives CDR1 SGDLS, CDR2 YYNGEE. The CDR3 has 16 residues. V was pared by 0 bases and J by 7 bases, with 20 bases between. Here the CDR3 reads CASSVVPAGFLGEQYF. The CDR3 region has the DNA TGTGCCAGCAGCGTAGTGCCAGCCGGCTTTCTGGGAGAGCAGTACTTC.

J is TRBJ2-1 and V is TRBV5-6; D may correspond to TRBD1 or TRBD2 (6 bases each). Per the germline V gene, CDR1 is SGHDT and CDR2 is YYEEEE. The CDR3 has 18 amino acids. V lost 3 bases, J lost 1 base, and 20 bases lay in between. CDR3 in amino acids: CASSSAAGARGSYNEQFF. CDR3 sequence (DNA): TGTGCCAGCAGCTCCGCAGCGGGCGCCAGGGGTTCCTACAATGAGCAGTTCTTC.